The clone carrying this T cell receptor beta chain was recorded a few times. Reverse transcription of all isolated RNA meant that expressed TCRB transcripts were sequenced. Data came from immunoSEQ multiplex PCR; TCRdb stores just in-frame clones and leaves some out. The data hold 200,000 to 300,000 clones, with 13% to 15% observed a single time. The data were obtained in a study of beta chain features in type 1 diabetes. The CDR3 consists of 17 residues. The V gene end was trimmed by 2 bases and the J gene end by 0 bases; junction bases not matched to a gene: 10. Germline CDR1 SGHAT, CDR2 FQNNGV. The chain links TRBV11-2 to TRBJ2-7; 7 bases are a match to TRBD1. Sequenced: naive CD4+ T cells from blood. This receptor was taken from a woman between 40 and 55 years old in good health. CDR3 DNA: TGTGCCAGCAGCTTACCTATCCCCGGGACAGTCTCCTACGAGCAGTACTTC. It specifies CASSLPIPGTVSYEQYF.